This T cell receptor beta chain was observed in a study of control samples from healthy donors and cancer patients. Trimming took off 1 base at V and 6 bases at J, with 15 bases between the two ends. The CDR3 is made up of 15 amino acids. The V gene's germline CDR1 is KGHSH and CDR2 LQKENI. This table comes from immunoSEQ multiplex PCR, and its TCRdb copy is limited to in-frame clones, with some not included. This sample carries 170,000 or so clones, approximately 96% of them seen once, and the ten largest clones take roughly 8.4%. Sequences were obtained from blood. V usage is TRBV18 and J usage is TRBJ1-2; maybe TRBD1 (5 bases). The TCR originated in a middle-aged woman in good health. The CDR3 protein is CASSPRSGSENGYTF. The CDR3 DNA sequence: TGTGCCAGCTCACCACGATCAGGGAGTGAGAATGGCTACACCTTC.